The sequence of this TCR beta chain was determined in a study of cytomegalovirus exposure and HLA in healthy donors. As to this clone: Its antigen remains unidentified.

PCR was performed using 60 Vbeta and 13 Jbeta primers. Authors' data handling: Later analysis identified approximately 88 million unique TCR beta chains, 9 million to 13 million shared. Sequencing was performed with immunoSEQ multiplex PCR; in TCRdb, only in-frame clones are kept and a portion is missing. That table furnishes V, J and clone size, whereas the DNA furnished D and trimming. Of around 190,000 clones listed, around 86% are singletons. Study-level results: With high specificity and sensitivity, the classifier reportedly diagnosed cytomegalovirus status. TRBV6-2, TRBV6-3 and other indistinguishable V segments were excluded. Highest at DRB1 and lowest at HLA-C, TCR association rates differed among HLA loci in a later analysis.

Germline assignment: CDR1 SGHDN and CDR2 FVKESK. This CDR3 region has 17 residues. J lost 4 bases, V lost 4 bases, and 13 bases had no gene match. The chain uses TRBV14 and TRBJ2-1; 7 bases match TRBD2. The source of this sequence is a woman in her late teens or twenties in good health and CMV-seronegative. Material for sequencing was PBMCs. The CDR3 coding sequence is TGTGCCAGCAGCCGTCCGGGACTACCAACCCCTTACAATGAGCAGTTCTTC. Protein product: CASSRPGLPTPYNEQFF.